This TCR beta chain was documented in a study of metastatic and nonmetastatic thyroid tumors. About the study: The study looked at repertoires side by side in blood and in tumor or nodule tissue from malignant and benign thyroid patients.

The germline CDR1 and CDR2 sequences are DFQATT and SNEGSKA (reference sequence). The CDR3 consists of 16 residues. The ends lost 5 bases at V and 0 bases at J; junction bases unmatched: 8. Points on this clone: What it recognizes is unknown.

In the original analysis: Clinicopathological groups supplied CDR3 differences that were used to build a distant-metastasis classifier for papillary thyroid cancer. TCRdb re-processed the PCR reads through MiXCR. The authors' filters were not applied to this entry. The sample includes around 16,000 clones, around 25% of them seen just once. No patient received treatment before thyroid surgery. Study-level results: When malignant thyroid tumors were compared with benign nodules, TCR beta diversity was reportedly significantly higher in the malignant tumors. This held in both blood and tumor samples.

The receptor comes from a male donor with papillary thyroid cancer or a benign thyroid nodule (not recorded which). Some clones in this sample may be carry-over from other donors' samples. Sequencing was carried out using blood. This chain connects TRBV20-1 to TRBJ2-1; 9 bases are shared with TRBD2. This chain's CDR3 is CSAADSGGNSYNEQFF. In DNA, the CDR3 is TGCAGTGCTGCCGATAGCGGGGGAAACTCCTACAATGAGCAGTTCTTC.